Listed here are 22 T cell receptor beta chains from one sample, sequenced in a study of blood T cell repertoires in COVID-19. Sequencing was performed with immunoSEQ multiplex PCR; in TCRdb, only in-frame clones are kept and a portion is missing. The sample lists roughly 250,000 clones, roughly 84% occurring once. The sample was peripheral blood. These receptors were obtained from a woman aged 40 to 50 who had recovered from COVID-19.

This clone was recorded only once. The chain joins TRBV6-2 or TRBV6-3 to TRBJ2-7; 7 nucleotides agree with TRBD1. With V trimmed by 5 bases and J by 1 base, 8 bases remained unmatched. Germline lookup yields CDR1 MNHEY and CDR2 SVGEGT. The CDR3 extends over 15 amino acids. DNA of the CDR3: TGTGCCAGCAGTCACCGGGACAGATTATCCTACGAGCAGTACTTC. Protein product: CASSHRDRLSYEQYF.

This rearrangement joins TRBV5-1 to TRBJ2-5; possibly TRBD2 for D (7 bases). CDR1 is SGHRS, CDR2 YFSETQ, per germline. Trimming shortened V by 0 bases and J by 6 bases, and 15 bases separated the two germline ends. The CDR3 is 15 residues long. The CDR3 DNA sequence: TGCGCCAGCAGCTTGGAGGGGGGGCGGTCAAAGACCCAGTACTTC. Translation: CASSLEGGRSKTQYF.

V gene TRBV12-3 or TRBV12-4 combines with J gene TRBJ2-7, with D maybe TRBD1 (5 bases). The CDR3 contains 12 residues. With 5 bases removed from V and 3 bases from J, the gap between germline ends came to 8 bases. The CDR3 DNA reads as TGTGCCAGCAGTCCGACAGACTACGAGCAGTACTTC. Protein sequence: CASSPTDYEQYF.

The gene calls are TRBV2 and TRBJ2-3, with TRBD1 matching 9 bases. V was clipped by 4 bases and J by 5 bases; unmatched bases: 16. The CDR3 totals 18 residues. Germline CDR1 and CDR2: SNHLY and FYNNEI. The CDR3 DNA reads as TGTGCCAGCAGTGGGATAGCGTGGACAGGGGTTTTTCTAGATACGCAGTATTTT. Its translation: CASSGIAWTGVFLDTQYF. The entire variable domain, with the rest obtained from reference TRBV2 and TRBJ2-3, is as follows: EPEVTQTPSHQVTQMGQEVILRCVPISNHLYFYWYRQILGQKVEFLVSFYNNEISEKSEIFDDQFSVERPDGSNFTLKIRSTKLEDSAMYFCASSGIAWTGVFLDTQYFGPGTRLTVL.

The CDR3 bases are TGTGCCAGCAGCCAAGAAACCCCGGGGACACCCGCGAACACCGGGGAGCTGTTTTTT. Translated: CASSQETPGTPANTGELFF. The chain couples TRBV3-1 (or the pseudogene TRBV3-2) to TRBJ2-2, with D possibly being TRBD1 (6 bases). Looked up from germline, CDR1 is LGHDT and CDR2 is YNNKEL (reference sequence). The CDR3 spans 19 residues. V lost 0 bases, J lost 0 bases, and 17 bases lay in between.

The CDR3 region is CASSQALDRVVYGYTF. The DNA of the CDR3 is TGCGCCAGCAGCCAAGCTTTGGACAGGGTTGTCTATGGCTACACCTTC. The chain carries TRBV4-3 and TRBJ1-2, with TRBD1 matching 8 bases. The CDR3 totals 16 residues. Trimming removed 1 base from V and 4 bases from J; junction bases left unmatched: 8. CDR1 LGHNA and CDR2 YSLEER come from the germline V gene.

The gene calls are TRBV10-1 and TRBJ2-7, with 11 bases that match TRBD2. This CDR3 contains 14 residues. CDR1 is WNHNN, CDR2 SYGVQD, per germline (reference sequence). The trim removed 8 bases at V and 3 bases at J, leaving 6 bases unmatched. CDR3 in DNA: TGCGCCAGCTCCCCGGGACTAGCGGACTACGAGCAGTACTTC. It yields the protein CASSPGLADYEQYF.

CDR3 region: CASGPTRGPTSGNEQFF. DNA of the CDR3: TGTGCCAGTGGCCCCACACGGGGTCCCACCTCGGGGAATGAGCAGTTCTTC. The chain recombines TRBV19 with TRBJ2-1, with D possibly being TRBD2 (5 bases). V gave up 8 bases and J gave up 7 bases, with 27 bases separating them. CDR1 is LNHDA, CDR2 SQIVND, per germline (reference sequence). The length of the CDR3 is 17 residues.

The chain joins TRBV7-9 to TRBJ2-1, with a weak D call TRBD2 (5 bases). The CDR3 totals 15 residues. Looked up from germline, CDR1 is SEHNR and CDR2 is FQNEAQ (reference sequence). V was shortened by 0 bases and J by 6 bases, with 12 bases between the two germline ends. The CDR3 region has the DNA TGTGCCAGCAGCTTAGCTGATTCGGGGAGCAATGAGCAGTTCTTC. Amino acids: CASSLADSGSNEQFF. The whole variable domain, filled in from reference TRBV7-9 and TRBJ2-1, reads DTGVSQNPRHKITKRGQNVTFRCDPISEHNRLYWYRQTLGQGPEFLTYFQNEAQLEKSRLLSDRFSAERPKGSFSTLEIQRTEQGDSAMYLCASSLADSGSNEQFFGPGTRLTVL.

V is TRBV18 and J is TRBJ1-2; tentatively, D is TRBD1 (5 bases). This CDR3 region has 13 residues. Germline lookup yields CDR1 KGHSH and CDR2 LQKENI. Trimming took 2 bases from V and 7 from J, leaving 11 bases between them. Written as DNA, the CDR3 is TGTGCCAGCTCACCATCACAGGAGCTTGGCTACACCTTC. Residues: CASSPSQELGYTF.

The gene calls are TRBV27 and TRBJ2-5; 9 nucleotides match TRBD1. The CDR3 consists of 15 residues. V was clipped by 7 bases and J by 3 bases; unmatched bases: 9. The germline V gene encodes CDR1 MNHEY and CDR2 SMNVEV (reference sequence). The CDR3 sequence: CASTLFGTGKETQYF. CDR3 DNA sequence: TGTGCCAGCACCCTGTTCGGGACAGGGAAAGAGACCCAGTACTTC.

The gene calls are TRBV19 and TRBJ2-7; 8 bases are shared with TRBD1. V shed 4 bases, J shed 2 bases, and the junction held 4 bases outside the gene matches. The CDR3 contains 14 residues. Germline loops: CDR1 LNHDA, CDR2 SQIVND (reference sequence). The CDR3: CASSTETGAYEQYF. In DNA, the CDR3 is TGTGCCAGTAGTACTGAGACAGGGGCCTACGAGCAGTACTTC.

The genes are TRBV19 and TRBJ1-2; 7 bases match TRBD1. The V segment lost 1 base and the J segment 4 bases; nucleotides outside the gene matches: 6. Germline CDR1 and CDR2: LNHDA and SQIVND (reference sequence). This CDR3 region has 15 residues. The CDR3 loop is CASSIVPGGPYGYTF. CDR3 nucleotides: TGTGCCAGTAGTATAGTTCCAGGGGGACCCTATGGCTACACCTTC.

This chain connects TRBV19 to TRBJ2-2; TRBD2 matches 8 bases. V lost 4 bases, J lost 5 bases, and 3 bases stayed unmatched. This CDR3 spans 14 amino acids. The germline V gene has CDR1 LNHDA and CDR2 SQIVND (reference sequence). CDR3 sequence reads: CASSSPGGTGELFF. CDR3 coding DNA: TGTGCCAGTAGTAGCCCGGGAGGGACCGGGGAGCTGTTTTTT.

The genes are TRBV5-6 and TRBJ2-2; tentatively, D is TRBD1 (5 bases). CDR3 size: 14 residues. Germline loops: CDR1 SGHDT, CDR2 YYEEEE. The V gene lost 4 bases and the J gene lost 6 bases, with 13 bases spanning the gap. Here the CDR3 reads CASSPQGGAGELFF. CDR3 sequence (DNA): TGTGCCAGCAGCCCCCAGGGCGGCGCCGGGGAGCTGTTTTTT.

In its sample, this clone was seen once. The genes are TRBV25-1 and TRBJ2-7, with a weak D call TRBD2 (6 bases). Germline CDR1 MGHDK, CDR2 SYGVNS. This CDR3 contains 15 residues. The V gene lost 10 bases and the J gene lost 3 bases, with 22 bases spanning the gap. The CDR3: CATTTRGYGGYEQYF. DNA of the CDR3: TGTGCCACCACAACCCGGGGATACGGGGGCTACGAGCAGTACTTC.

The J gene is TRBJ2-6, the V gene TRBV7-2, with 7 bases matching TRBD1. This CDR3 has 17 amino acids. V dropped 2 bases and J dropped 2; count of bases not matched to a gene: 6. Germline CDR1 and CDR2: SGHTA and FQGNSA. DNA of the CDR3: TGTGCCAGCAGCTTACTCGAGGGGGCGCCTGGGGCCAACGTCCTGACTTTC. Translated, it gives CASSLLEGAPGANVLTF. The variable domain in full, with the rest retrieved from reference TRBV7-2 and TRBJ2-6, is GAGVSQSPSNKVTEKGKDVELRCDPISGHTALYWYRQSLGQGLEFLIYFQGNSAPDKSGLPSDRFSAERTGGSVSTLTIQRTQQEDSAVYLCASSLLEGAPGANVLTFGAGSRLTVL.

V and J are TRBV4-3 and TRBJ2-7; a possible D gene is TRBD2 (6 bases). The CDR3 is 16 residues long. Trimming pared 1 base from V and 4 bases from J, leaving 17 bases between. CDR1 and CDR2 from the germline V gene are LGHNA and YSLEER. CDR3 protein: CASSQAASVGIYEQYF. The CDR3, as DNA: TGCGCCAGCAGCCAAGCGGCTAGCGTGGGAATTTACGAGCAGTACTTC.

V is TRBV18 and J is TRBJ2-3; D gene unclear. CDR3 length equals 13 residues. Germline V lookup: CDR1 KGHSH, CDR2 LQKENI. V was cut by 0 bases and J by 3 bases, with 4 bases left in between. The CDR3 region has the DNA TGTGCCAGCTCACCACCCGCGACAGATACGCAGTATTTT. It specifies CASSPPATDTQYF.

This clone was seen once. CDR3 sequence: CASSQGPAGQGYNEQFF. CDR3 nucleotide sequence: TGTGCCAGCAGCCAAGGCCCGGCGGGACAGGGTTACAATGAGCAGTTCTTC. V is TRBV14 and J is TRBJ2-1, with 9 bases identical to TRBD1. Germline values: CDR1 SGHDN, CDR2 FVKESK. The CDR3 spans 17 residues. J gave up 4 bases and V 1 base, and 8 bases lay outside the gene matches.

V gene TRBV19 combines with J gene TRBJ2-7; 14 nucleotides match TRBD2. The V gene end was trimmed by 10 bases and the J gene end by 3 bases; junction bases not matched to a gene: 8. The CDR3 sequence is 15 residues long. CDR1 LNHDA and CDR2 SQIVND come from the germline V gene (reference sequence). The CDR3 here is CATRLAGGKIYEQYF. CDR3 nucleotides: TGTGCCACCCGACTAGCGGGAGGGAAGATCTACGAGCAGTACTTC.

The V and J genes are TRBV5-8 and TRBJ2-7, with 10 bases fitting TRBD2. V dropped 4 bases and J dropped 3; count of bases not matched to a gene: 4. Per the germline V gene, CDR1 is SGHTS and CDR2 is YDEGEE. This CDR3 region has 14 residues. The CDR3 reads CASSRLAGDYEQYF. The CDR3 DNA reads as TGTGCCAGCAGCCGACTAGCGGGTGACTACGAGCAGTACTTC.